This entry is about one T cell receptor (beta chain). Its specificity is not known. Though nominally healthy at sampling, donors likely had unrecorded immune exposures. This entry is derived from a study of cytomegalovirus exposure and HLA in healthy donors. Broader study findings: The sole available immune exposure information was CMV serostatus.

PCR amplification relied on 60 Vbeta primers (plus 13 Jbeta primers). The table came from immunoSEQ multiplex PCR; TCRdb's copy has only in-frame clones and leaves some out. The sample records roughly 170,000 clones, around 80% being singletons. Germline V gene sequence: CDR1 GTSNPN, CDR2 SVGIG (reference sequence). The CDR3 length is 12 residues. Trimming removed 1 base from V and 7 bases from J, with 10 bases in between. This clonotype was obtained from a woman aged 45-65 years in good health and CMV-seropositive. The chain employs TRBV30 and TRBJ2-5, with D possibly matching TRBD2 (6 bases). The sample taken for sequencing was PBMCs. The CDR3 is CAWSATRVTQYF. CDR3 nucleotides: TGTGCCTGGAGTGCGACTAGAGTGACCCAGTACTTC.